This T cell receptor (beta chain) was captured in a study of blood T cell repertoires in COVID-19. Repertoires were generated with immunoSEQ multiplex PCR, while TCRdb's copy carries only in-frame clones and drops some. The sample has some 110,000 clones, roughly nine tenths seen once. This clone was picked up many times. Trimming cost V 0 bases and J 2 bases; bases outside gene matches: 5. The CDR3 has 16 amino acids. CDR1 is SGHRS, CDR2 YFSETQ, per germline. The TCR comes from a man aged 70-80 years who had recovered from COVID-19. The chain is built from TRBV5-1 and TRBJ1-1; 9 bases align to TRBD1. Sequencing used peripheral blood. The CDR3 region has the DNA TGCGCCAGCAGCTTGGCCGGGACAGGGTACAACACTGAAGCTTTCTTT. Its translation is CASSLAGTGYNTEAFF.